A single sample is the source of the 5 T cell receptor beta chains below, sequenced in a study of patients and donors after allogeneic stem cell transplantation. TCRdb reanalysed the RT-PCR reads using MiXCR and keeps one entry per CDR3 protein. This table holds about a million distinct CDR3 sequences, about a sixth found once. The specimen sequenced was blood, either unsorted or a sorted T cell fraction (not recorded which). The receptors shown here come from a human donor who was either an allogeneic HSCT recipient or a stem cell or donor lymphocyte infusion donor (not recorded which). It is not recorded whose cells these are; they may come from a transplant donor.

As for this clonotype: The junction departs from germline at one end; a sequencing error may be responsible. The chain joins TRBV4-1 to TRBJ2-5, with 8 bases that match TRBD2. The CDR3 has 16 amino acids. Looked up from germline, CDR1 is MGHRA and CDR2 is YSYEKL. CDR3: CASSQGASGYKETQYF. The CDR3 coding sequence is TGCGCCAGCAGTCAAGGGGCTAGCGGGTACAAAGAGACCCAGTACTTC.

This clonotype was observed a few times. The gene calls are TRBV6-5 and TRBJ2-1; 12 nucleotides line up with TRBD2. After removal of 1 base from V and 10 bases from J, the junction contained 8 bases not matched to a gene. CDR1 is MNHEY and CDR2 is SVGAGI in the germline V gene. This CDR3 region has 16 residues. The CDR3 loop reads CASSYLASGRAEEQFF. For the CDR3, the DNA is TGTGCCAGCAGTTACTTGGCTAGCGGGAGGGCCGAAGAGCAGTTCTTC.

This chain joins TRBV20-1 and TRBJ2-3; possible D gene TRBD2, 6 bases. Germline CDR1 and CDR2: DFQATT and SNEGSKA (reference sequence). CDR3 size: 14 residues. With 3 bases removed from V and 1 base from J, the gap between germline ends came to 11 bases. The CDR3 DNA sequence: TGCAGTGCTAGCGCCCCTAGCGGCACAGATACGCAGTATTTT. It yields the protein CSASAPSGTDTQYF.

The CDR3 is CASSVATTKQETQYF. The CDR3 DNA follows: TGTGCCAGCAGCGTAGCTACGACAAAGCAAGAGACCCAGTACTTC. The chain links TRBV9 to TRBJ2-5; D is ambiguous. The CDR3 totals 15 residues. V was pared by 0 bases and J by 2 bases, with 11 bases between. Germline V gene sequence: CDR1 SGDLS, CDR2 YYNGEE.

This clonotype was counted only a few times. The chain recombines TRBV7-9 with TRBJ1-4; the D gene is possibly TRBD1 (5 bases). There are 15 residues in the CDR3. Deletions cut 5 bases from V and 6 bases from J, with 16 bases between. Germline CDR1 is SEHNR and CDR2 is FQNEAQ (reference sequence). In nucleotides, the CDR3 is TGTGCCAGCAGCCCGGGAGTCAGGGAGGATGAAAAACTGTTTTTT. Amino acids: CASSPGVREDEKLFF.